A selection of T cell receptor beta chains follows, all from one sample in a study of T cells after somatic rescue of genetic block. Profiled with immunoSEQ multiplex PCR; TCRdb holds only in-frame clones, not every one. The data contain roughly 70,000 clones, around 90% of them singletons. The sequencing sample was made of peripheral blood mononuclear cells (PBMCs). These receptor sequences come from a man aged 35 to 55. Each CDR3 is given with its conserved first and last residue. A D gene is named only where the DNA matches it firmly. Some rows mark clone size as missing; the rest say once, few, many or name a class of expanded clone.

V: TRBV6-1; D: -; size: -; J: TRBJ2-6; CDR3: CASSELYSGANVLTF; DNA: TGTGCCAGCAGTGAATTGTACTCTGGGGCCAACGTCCTGACTTTC
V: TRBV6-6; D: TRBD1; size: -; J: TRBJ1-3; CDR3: CASNQGGGGGNTIYF; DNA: TGTGCCAGCAACCAAGGCGGAGGGGGCGGAAACACCATATATTTT
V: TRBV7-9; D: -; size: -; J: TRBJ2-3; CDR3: CASSFPRVRTDTQYF; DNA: TGTGCCAGCAGCTTCCCTAGGGTCCGCACAGATACGCAGTATTTT
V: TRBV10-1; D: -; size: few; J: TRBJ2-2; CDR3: CASSESSTGELFF; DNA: TGCGCCAGCAGTGAGTCAAGCACCGGGGAGCTGTTTTTT
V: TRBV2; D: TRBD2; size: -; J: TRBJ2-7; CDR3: CASIRGTTAYEQYF; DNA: TGTGCCAGCATCCGAGGGACTACTGCCTACGAGCAGTACTTC
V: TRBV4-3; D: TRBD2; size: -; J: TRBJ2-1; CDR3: CASSRVAGAENEQFF; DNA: TGCGCCAGCAGCCGAGTAGCGGGAGCTGAGAATGAGCAGTTCTTC
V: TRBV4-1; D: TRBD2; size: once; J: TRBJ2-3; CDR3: CASSRVASGGAQDTQYF; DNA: TGCGCCAGCAGCCGGGTGGCTAGCGGGGGGGCTCAAGATACGCAGTATTTT
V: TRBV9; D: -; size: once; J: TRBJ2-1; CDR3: CASSVVSGFSYNEQFF; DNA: TGTGCCAGCAGCGTAGTATCAGGGTTTTCCTACAATGAGCAGTTCTTC
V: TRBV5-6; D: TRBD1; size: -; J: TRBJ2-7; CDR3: CASSLGPGGSYEQYF; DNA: TGTGCCAGCAGCTTGGGACCAGGGGGCTCCTACGAGCAGTACTTC
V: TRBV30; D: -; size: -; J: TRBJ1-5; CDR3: CAWSVQLGNQPQHF; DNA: TGTGCCTGGAGTGTACAATTAGGCAATCAGCCCCAGCATTTT
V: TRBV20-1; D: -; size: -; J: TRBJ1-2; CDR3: CSANTGYGYTF; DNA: TGCAGTGCTAACACAGGCTATGGCTACACCTTC
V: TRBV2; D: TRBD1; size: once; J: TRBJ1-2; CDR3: CASSSGQGYGYTF; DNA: TGTGCCAGCAGCTCCGGACAGGGATATGGCTACACCTTC
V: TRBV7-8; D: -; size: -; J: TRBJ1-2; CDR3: CASSPMVGGGYTF; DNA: TGTGCCAGCAGCCCCATGGTGGGTGGAGGCTACACCTTC
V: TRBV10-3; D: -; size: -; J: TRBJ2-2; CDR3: CAISGWGDTFNTGELFF; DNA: TGTGCCATCAGTGGATGGGGAGACACATTCAACACCGGGGAGCTGTTTTTT
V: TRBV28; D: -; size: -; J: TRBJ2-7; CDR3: CASSLRGAEQYF; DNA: TGTGCCAGCAGTTTAAGGGGAGCCGAGCAGTACTTC
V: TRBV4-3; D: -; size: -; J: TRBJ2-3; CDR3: CASSQGSSGTDTQYF; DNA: TGCGCCAGCAGCCAAGGTTCTAGCGGCACAGATACGCAGTATTTT
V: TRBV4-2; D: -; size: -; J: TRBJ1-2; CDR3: CASSPLDTNNNYGYTF; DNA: TGTGCCAGCAGCCCTCTGGATACAAACAATAACTATGGCTACACCTTC
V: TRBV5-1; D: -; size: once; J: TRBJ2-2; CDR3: CASRGGPNTGELFF; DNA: TGCGCCAGCAGGGGGGGACCGAACACCGGGGAGCTGTTTTTT
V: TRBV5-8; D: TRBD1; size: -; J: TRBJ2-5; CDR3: CASETFRDRGFETQYF; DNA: TGTGCCAGCGAGACTTTTCGGGACAGGGGGTTTGAGACCCAGTACTTC
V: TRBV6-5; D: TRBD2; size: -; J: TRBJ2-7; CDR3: CASTVAGSYEQYF; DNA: TGTGCCAGCACCGTAGCGGGGTCCTACGAGCAGTACTTC
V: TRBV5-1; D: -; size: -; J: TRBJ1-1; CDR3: CASSQGRRADTEAFF; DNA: TGCGCCAGCAGTCAGGGGAGGAGGGCGGACACTGAAGCTTTCTTT
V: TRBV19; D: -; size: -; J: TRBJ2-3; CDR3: CASSEERLKATQYF; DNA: TGTGCCAGTAGCGAGGAGCGTCTAAAAGCTACGCAGTATTTT
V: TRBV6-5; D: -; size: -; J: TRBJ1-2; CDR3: CASTRSGDGYTF; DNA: TGTGCCAGCACCAGGTCCGGAGATGGCTACACCTTC
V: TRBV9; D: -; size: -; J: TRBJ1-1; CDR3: CASSADGNTEAFF; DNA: TGTGCCAGCAGCGCGGACGGAAACACTGAAGCTTTCTTT
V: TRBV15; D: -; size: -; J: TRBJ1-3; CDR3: CATSQGGSGNTIYF; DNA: TGTGCCACCTCCCAGGGAGGCTCTGGAAACACCATATATTTT
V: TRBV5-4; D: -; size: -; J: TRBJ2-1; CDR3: CASSLVYNEQFF; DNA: TGTGCCAGCAGCTTGGTTTACAATGAGCAGTTCTTC
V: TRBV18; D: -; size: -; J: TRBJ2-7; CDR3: CASSPSPGAYRLRGYEQYF; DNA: TGTGCCAGCTCACCATCTCCCGGGGCCTACAGGCTGCGGGGTTACGAGCAGTACTTC
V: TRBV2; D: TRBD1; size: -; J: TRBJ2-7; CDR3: CASSERTGGPSSYEQYF; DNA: TGTGCCAGCAGTGAAAGGACAGGGGGCCCAAGCTCCTACGAGCAGTACTTC
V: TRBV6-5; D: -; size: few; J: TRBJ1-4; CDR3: CASSYSWDTRGTLFF; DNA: TGTGCCAGCAGTTACTCCTGGGACACCCGGGGGACACTGTTTTTT
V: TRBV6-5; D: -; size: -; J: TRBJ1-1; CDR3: CASSSRQWSTEAFF; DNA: TGTGCCAGCAGTTCGCGACAGTGGAGTACTGAAGCTTTCTTT
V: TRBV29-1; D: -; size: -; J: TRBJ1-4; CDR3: CSVDGGVEKLFF; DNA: TGCAGCGTTGACGGGGGAGTCGAAAAACTGTTTTTT
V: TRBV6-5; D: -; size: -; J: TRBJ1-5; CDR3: CASSYSGMSDQPQHF; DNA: TGTGCCAGCAGTTACTCGGGTATGTCAGATCAGCCCCAGCATTTT
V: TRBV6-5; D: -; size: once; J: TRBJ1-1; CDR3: CASSYSREVTEAFF; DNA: TGTGCCAGCAGTTACTCGAGGGAGGTCACTGAAGCTTTCTTT
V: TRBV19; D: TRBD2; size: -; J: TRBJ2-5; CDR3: CASSSSGERQETQYF; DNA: TGTGCCAGTAGTAGTAGCGGGGAGAGACAAGAGACCCAGTACTTC
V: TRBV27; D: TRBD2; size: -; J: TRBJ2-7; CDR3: CASSRGLARTYEQYF; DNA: TGTGCCAGCAGCCGCGGACTAGCGAGAACCTACGAGCAGTACTTC
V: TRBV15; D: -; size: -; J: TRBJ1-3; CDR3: CATQGGGNTIYF; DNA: TGTGCCACGCAGGGTGGAGGAAACACCATATATTTT
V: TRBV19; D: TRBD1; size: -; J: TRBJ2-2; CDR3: CASSKDRATGELFF; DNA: TGTGCCAGTAGTAAGGACAGGGCCACCGGGGAGCTGTTTTTT
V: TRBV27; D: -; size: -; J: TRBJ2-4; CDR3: CAFLPGPWGIQDQNIQYF; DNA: TGTGCCTTTTTGCCGGGGCCGTGGGGGATACAAGACCAAAACATTCAGTACTTC
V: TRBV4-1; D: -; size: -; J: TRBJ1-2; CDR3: CASGGRVVDGYTF; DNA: TGCGCCAGCGGGGGAAGGGTGGTGGATGGCTACACCTTC
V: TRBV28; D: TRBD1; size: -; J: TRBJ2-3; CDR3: CASSSFRDRVVGDTQYF; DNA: TGTGCCAGCAGTAGCTTCCGGGACAGGGTGGTAGGGGATACGCAGTATTTT
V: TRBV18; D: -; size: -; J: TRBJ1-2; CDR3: CASSPVITGGSGYTF; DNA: TGTGCCAGCTCACCGGTCATAACGGGCGGAAGTGGCTACACCTTC
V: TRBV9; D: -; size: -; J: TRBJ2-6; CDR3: CASSAGLGANVLTF; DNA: TGTGCCAGCAGCGCCGGTCTTGGGGCCAACGTCCTGACTTTC
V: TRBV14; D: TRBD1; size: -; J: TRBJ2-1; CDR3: CASSPDVGQGYNEQFF; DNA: TGTGCCAGCAGCCCTGATGTCGGACAGGGGTACAATGAGCAGTTCTTC
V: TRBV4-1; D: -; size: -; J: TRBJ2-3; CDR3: CASSQVGTTDTQYF; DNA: TGCGCCAGCAGCCAAGTCGGGACCACAGATACGCAGTATTTT
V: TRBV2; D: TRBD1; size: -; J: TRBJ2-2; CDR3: CASTLGQGNGELFF; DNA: TGTGCCAGCACTCTGGGACAGGGGAACGGGGAGCTGTTTTTT
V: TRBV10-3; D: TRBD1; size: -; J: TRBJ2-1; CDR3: CAISEGQGTNEQFF; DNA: TGTGCCATCAGTGAGGGACAGGGCACCAATGAGCAGTTCTTC
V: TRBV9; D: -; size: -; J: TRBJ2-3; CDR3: CASSVRRTDTQYF; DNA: TGTGCCAGCAGCGTACGCAGGACAGATACGCAGTATTTT
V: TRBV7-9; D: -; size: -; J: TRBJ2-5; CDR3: CASSRGGGGETQYF; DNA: TGTGCCAGCAGCCGGGGAGGGGGAGGAGAGACCCAGTACTTC
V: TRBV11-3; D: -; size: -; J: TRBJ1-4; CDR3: CASSLVWAPTNEKLFF; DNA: TGTGCCAGCAGCTTAGTATGGGCCCCAACTAATGAAAAACTGTTTTTT
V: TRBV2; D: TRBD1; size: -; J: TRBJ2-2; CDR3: CASRGQGPGELFF; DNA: TGTGCCAGCAGGGGACAGGGACCCGGGGAGCTGTTTTTT